These 22 T cell receptor beta chains were all obtained from the same sample, sequenced in a study of neurological immune-mediated disorders. Each CDR3 protein is one row after TCRdb ran MiXCR on the 5' RACE reads. The data hold over 45,000 distinct CDR3 sequences, with about 3.7% observed a single time. The sequenced sample was PBMCs. Receptors originate from a man aged 35-49 years with multiple sclerosis.

This clonotype has at least ten counts. The chain recombines TRBV6-5 with TRBJ2-7; maybe TRBD2 (7 bases). Trimming pared 0 bases from V and 1 base from J, leaving 16 bases between. The CDR3 loop spans 17 amino acids. Germline lookup yields CDR1 MNHEY and CDR2 SVGAGI. The CDR3 region has the DNA TGTGCCAGCAGTTACTCTATCGGGGGGCTCACATCCTACGAGCAGTACTTC. Translating gives CASSYSIGGLTSYEQYF.

This clonotype was counted ten times or more. The chain employs TRBV11-3 and TRBJ2-1; 10 nucleotides line up with TRBD2. Trimming cost V 1 base and J 5 bases; bases outside gene matches: 5. This CDR3 is 16 amino acids long. Germline values: CDR1 SGHNT, CDR2 YENEEA. This CDR3 reads CASSLGLSGGDNEQFF. As DNA, the CDR3 is TGTGCCAGCAGCTTAGGTTTGAGCGGGGGGGACAATGAGCAGTTCTTC. Variable domain in full (rest from reference TRBV11-3 and TRBJ2-1): EAGVVQSPRYKIIEKKQPVAFWCNPISGHNTLYWYLQNLGQGPELLIRYENEEAVDDSQLPKDRFSAERLKGVDSTLKIQPAELGDSAVYLCASSLGLSGGDNEQFFGPGTRLTVL.

With respect to this clonotype: With a much larger clone just one base away, this may be a read error. This chain links TRBV5-5 with TRBJ2-3; a possible D gene is TRBD2 (7 bases). The CDR3 loop spans 15 amino acids. Germline CDR1 reads SGHKS; CDR2 reads YYEKEE (reference sequence). The CDR3 sequence is CSSSLEGGFTDTQYF. DNA of the CDR3: TGTTCCAGCAGCTTGGAGGGGGGGTTCACAGATACGCAGTATTTT.

The chain has TRBV24-1 and TRBJ2-7; 11 bases line up with TRBD1. CDR1 and CDR2 (germline): KGHDR, SFDVKD. The J segment lost 2 bases and the V segment lost 2 bases, leaving 4 bases of the junction unmatched. This CDR3 is built from 16 residues. CDR3: CATSDSGQGGTYEQYF. The CDR3 bases are TGTGCCACCAGTGATTCGGGACAGGGGGGAACCTACGAGCAGTACTTC.

This clonotype was picked up many times. The V call is TRBV20-1, the J call TRBJ2-3, with no clear D. This CDR3 has 15 residues. The germline V and J ends were trimmed by 3 bases and 6 bases, with 19 bases remaining between them. Germline-derived CDR1 and CDR2 are DFQATT and SNEGSKA (reference sequence). The CDR3 loop reads CSARATGPLMDTQYF. CDR3 bases: TGCAGTGCTAGGGCCACCGGGCCCTTGATGGATACGCAGTATTTT.

This clonotype was detected ten times or more. The V gene is TRBV12-3 or TRBV12-4, the J gene TRBJ2-6; 14 bases match TRBD2. The ends lost 5 bases at V and 4 bases at J; junction bases unmatched: 7. The CDR3 consists of 18 residues. CDR3 in amino acids: CASSPTSGGAEGANVLTF. For the CDR3, the DNA is TGTGCCAGCAGTCCGACTAGCGGGGGGGCGGAGGGGGCCAACGTCCTGACTTTC.

This clonotype was seen repeatedly, ten times or more. The chain combines TRBV13 with TRBJ2-3, with TRBD2 identical over 8 bases. The CDR3 length is 15 residues. With V trimmed by 6 bases and J by 2 bases, 7 bases remained unmatched. Germline values: CDR1 PRHDT, CDR2 FYEKMQ (reference sequence). The CDR3 sequence: CASSERERLTDTQYF. Written as DNA, the CDR3 is TGTGCCAGCAGTGAGCGGGAGCGGCTCACAGATACGCAGTATTTT.

This clonotype was found many times. The genes are TRBV7-9 and TRBJ1-1; D gene ambiguous. This CDR3 is built from 11 residues. Germline CDR1 and CDR2: SEHNR and FQNEAQ (reference sequence). V was cut by 5 bases and J by 11 bases, with 12 bases left in between. CDR3 DNA sequence: TGTGCCAGCAGCAAAGACACCTTGGCTTTCTTT. Its protein is CASSKDTLAFF. The full variable domain, completed using reference TRBV7-9 and TRBJ1-1, is DTGVSQNPRHKITKRGQNVTFRCDPISEHNRLYWYRQTLGQGPEFLTYFQNEAQLEKSRLLSDRFSAERPKGSFSTLEIQRTEQGDSAMYLCASSKDTLAFFGQGTRLTVV.

This clonotype has at least ten counts. In nucleotides, the CDR3 is TGTGCCAGCAGCCTTCAGGGCCCCACTGAAGCTTTCTTT. Amino acids: CASSLQGPTEAFF. The chain recombines TRBV12-3 or TRBV12-4 with TRBJ1-1; the D gene is possibly TRBD1 (5 bases). The CDR3 is made up of 13 amino acids. With 6 bases removed from V and 4 bases from J, the gap between germline ends came to 12 bases.

This clonotype was counted many times. The chain employs TRBV12-3 or TRBV12-4 and TRBJ1-5, with 10 positions matching TRBD1. This CDR3 is 14 amino acids long. After removal of 7 bases from V and 2 bases from J, the junction contained 2 bases not matched to a gene. The CDR3 region has the DNA TGTGCCAGCACCGGGACAGGGGGCAATCAGCCCCAGCATTTT. It is translated as CASTGTGGNQPQHF.

This clonotype turned up a few times. This chain uses TRBV7-3 with TRBJ2-2, with D perhaps matching TRBD1 (6 bases). CDR1 and CDR2 (germline): SGHTA, FQGTGA. V was trimmed by 4 bases and J by 4 bases, leaving 16 bases between them. CDR3 length: 16 amino acids. This chain's CDR3 is CASSSNRVGSTGELFF. The DNA for the CDR3 is TGTGCCAGCAGCTCGAACAGGGTGGGGAGCACCGGGGAGCTGTTTTTT.

At least ten counts were recorded for this clonotype. The genes are TRBV12-3 or TRBV12-4 and TRBJ1-2; a weak D match, TRBD1 (5 bases). CDR3 length: 12 residues. The ends were cut back, 7 bases at V and 2 bases at J, with 8 bases in the middle. CDR3 sequence: CASTGGNYGYTF. The DNA of the CDR3 is TGTGCCAGCACCGGGGGGAACTATGGCTACACCTTC.

This clonotype came up many times. V is TRBV6-6 and J is TRBJ1-5; D unresolved. Germline CDR1 is MNHNY and CDR2 is SVGAGI (reference sequence). The CDR3 is made up of 14 amino acids. V was pared by 0 bases and J by 1 base, with 4 bases between. CDR3 region: CASSYSPSNQPQHF. CDR3 nucleotides: TGTGCCAGCAGTTACTCCCCCAGCAATCAGCCCCAGCATTTT.

This clonotype was recorded at least ten times. J is TRBJ2-7 and V is TRBV3-1; D not resolved. V gave up 2 bases and J gave up 6 bases, with 11 bases separating them. The CDR3 sequence is 13 residues long. Germline CDR1 reads LGHDT; CDR2 reads YNNKEL (reference sequence). As DNA, the CDR3 is TGTGCCAGCAGCCAACCCGGCGCGACCGAGCAGTACTTC. It specifies CASSQPGATEQYF.

This clonotype occurred a few times. The V and J genes are TRBV5-6 and TRBJ1-1; D is uncertain. The ends were cut back, 4 bases at V and 6 bases at J, with 22 bases in the middle. CDR1 SGHDT and CDR2 YYEEEE come from the germline V gene. The CDR3 is 16 residues long. The CDR3 coding sequence is TGTGCCAGCAGCCACCGACCGGACGGACGTTACGCTGAAGCTTTCTTT. Amino acids: CASSHRPDGRYAEAFF.

This clonotype was recorded at least ten times. V is TRBV5-6 and J is TRBJ1-1; 7 nucleotides align to TRBD1. Germline V gene lookup returns CDR1 SGHDT and CDR2 YYEEEE. Trimming took 4 bases from V and 0 from J; bases not matched to a gene: 3. This CDR3 is 14 amino acids long. This chain's CDR3 is CASSPGTVNTEAFF. As DNA, the CDR3 is TGTGCCAGCAGCCCCGGGACAGTGAACACTGAAGCTTTCTTT.

This clonotype was counted many times. V and J are TRBV5-5 and TRBJ2-3; D not certain. V lost 1 base, J lost 3 bases, and 9 bases lay in between. The CDR3 is 14 residues long. The V gene's germline CDR1 is SGHKS and CDR2 YYEKEE (reference sequence). This CDR3 is CASSLKEQTDTQYF. The DNA for the CDR3 is TGTGCCAGCAGCTTGAAAGAACAGACAGATACGCAGTATTTT.

This clonotype was seen at least ten times. This chain connects TRBV5-1 to TRBJ2-5; D is uncertain. Germline-derived CDR1 and CDR2 are SGHRS and YFSETQ. This CDR3 is built from 14 residues. Trimming left V 4 bases short and J 1 base short, with 11 bases between. The CDR3 here is CASSPQQSQETQYF. DNA for the CDR3: TGCGCCAGCAGCCCCCAACAGAGCCAAGAGACCCAGTACTTC.

This clonotype appeared many times. CDR3 sequence (DNA): TGCGCCAGCAGCTTGTCAGGGGCGTACAATGAGCAGTTCTTC. Translated, it gives CASSLSGAYNEQFF. The V gene is TRBV5-1, the J gene TRBJ2-1, with a tentative D call TRBD1 (6 bases). This CDR3 has 14 residues. Germline CDR1 SGHRS, CDR2 YFSETQ. V dropped 1 base and J dropped 4 bases, with 9 bases sitting between them.

This clonotype has a count of ten or more. The rearrangement joins TRBV4-1 to TRBJ2-7, with D possibly being TRBD2 (6 bases). The CDR3 runs to 14 residues. Between the trimmed V and J ends, which lost 3 bases and 9 bases, there was a span of 18 bases. Germline loops: CDR1 MGHRA, CDR2 YSYEKL. The CDR3 loop reads CASSQARGSRRQYF. The CDR3 region has the DNA TGCGCCAGCAGCCAGGCCCGGGGGTCGAGGCGGCAGTACTTC.

The sample holds a few counts of this clonotype. The chain combines TRBV29-1 with TRBJ1-5; TRBD1 agrees at 7 bases. CDR1 and CDR2 from the germline V gene are SQVTM and ANQGSEA. V lost 7 bases and J lost 5; bases outside the gene matches: 11. The CDR3 consists of 14 residues. The CDR3 sequence is CSAVQGSRDQPQHF. DNA of the CDR3: TGCAGCGCCGTACAGGGGAGCCGGGATCAGCCCCAGCATTTT.

This clonotype was counted a few times. A much bigger clone sits one base away, suggesting this may be a read error. The V and J genes are TRBV6-5 and TRBJ1-1; no reliable D call. The germline V gene has CDR1 MNHEY and CDR2 SVGAGI. The CDR3 is made up of 13 amino acids. Trimming took off 3 bases at V and 7 bases at J, with 12 bases between the two ends. The CDR3 protein is CASSYPKGGEAFF. CDR3 nucleotides: TGTGCCAGCAGTTATCCGAAGGGAGGTGAAGCTTTCTTT.